The 31 T cell receptor beta chains listed next were all sequenced from one sample in a study of cytomegalovirus exposure and HLA in healthy donors. Vbeta (60) and Jbeta (13) primers were used in the PCR. Measured with immunoSEQ multiplex PCR; TCRdb has only the in-frame clones, and not every one. The repertoire holds tens of thousands of clones, 65% to 75% seen once, with approximately 2.3% in the top ten. The sample consisted of PBMCs. The receptor set was obtained from a man aged 25 to 40 in good health and CMV-seronegative.

This clone was seen only once. CDR3 protein: CASSEVGGEQFF. The CDR3 bases are TGTGCCAGCAGTGAAGTCGGGGGTGAGCAGTTCTTC. The V and J genes are TRBV2 and TRBJ2-1; perhaps TRBD2 as D (6 bases). Germline V CDR1 and CDR2: SNHLY, FYNNEI. V was cut by 1 base and J by 9 bases, with 7 bases left in between. The CDR3 contains 12 residues.

The chain carries TRBV6-1 and TRBJ2-7; D not certain. The CDR3 has 15 amino acids. V lost 3 bases and J lost 0, with 12 bases in between. Germline V gene data show CDR1 as MNHNS and CDR2 as SASEGT. CDR3 coding DNA: TGTGCCAGCAGTGAGGAGCTGGAAAGCTCCTACGAGCAGTACTTC. It yields the protein CASSEELESSYEQYF.

The chain couples TRBV30 to TRBJ1-6; D unclear. The CDR3 is 16 residues long. Trimming cost V 8 bases and J 3 bases, with 20 bases left between them. Germline values: CDR1 GTSNPN, CDR2 SVGIG (reference sequence). CDR3: CARCKQYGDYNSPLHF. The CDR3 bases are TGTGCCCGGTGTAAACAATACGGGGACTATAATTCACCCCTCCACTTT.

This clone was counted ten times or more. This chain joins TRBV2 and TRBJ2-1; a weak D match, TRBD2 (5 bases). The CDR3 covers 11 residues. V was trimmed by 4 bases and J by 9 bases, leaving 7 bases between them. Germline values: CDR1 SNHLY, CDR2 FYNNEI. This CDR3 is CASSAGSEQFF. The DNA for the CDR3 is TGTGCCAGCAGTGCTGGGAGTGAGCAGTTCTTC. Supplemented by reference TRBV2 and TRBJ2-1, the full variable domain reads EPEVTQTPSHQVTQMGQEVILRCVPISNHLYFYWYRQILGQKVEFLVSFYNNEISEKSEIFDDQFSVERPDGSNFTLKIRSTKLEDSAMYFCASSAGSEQFFGPGTRLTVL.

The genes are TRBV27 and TRBJ1-1; possibly TRBD1 for D (6 bases). Germline-derived CDR1 and CDR2 are MNHEY and SMNVEV (reference sequence). V was cut by 3 bases and J by 6 bases, with 17 bases left in between. The CDR3 loop spans 15 amino acids. The CDR3 sequence: CASSFVPGVRSEAFF. CDR3 in DNA: TGTGCCAGCAGTTTCGTCCCAGGGGTGCGTTCTGAAGCTTTCTTT.

The sample holds a few counts of this clone. The chain couples TRBV7-2 to TRBJ1-1, with 7 bases fitting TRBD1. With 3 bases clipped from V and 4 bases from J, the junction kept 2 bases outside the gene matches. The CDR3 sequence is 13 residues long. Germline V gene sequence: CDR1 SGHTA, CDR2 FQGNSA. The CDR3 DNA follows: TGTGCCAGCAGCTTCCCAGGGGGCACTGAAGCTTTCTTT. It is translated as CASSFPGGTEAFF.

The gene calls are TRBV5-1 and TRBJ2-2; 9 bases map to TRBD1. CDR3 length equals 17 residues. Losses at the gene ends were 4 bases for V and 5 bases for J; bases not matched to a gene: 12. CDR1 is SGHRS, CDR2 YFSETQ, per germline. The CDR3 DNA is TGCGCCAGCAGCCAGGTACCGGGACAGGGTGATACCGGGGAGCTGTTTTTT. This encodes CASSQVPGQGDTGELFF.

In its sample, this clone was seen a few times. The chain couples TRBV19 to TRBJ2-7, with D possibly matching TRBD2 (5 bases). Germline V gene sequence: CDR1 LNHDA, CDR2 SQIVND (reference sequence). The CDR3 loop spans 14 amino acids. Trimming shortened V by 6 bases and J by 5 bases, and 17 bases separated the two germline ends. The chain's CDR3 is CASRPLDGNHEQYF. CDR3 nucleotide sequence: TGTGCCAGTAGACCTTTGGACGGGAACCACGAGCAGTACTTC.

The V and J genes are TRBV7-3 and TRBJ1-1, with a tentative D call TRBD1 (6 bases). Germline CDR1 and CDR2: SGHTA and FQGTGA. CDR3 length equals 14 residues. V lost 4 bases and J 1 base, leaving 10 bases between the germline ends. The CDR3 protein is CASSSGQPNTEAFF. CDR3 DNA: TGTGCCAGCAGCTCAGGACAGCCGAACACTGAAGCTTTCTTT.

The rearrangement joins TRBV5-4 to TRBJ1-1, with 11 bases fitting TRBD1. After removal of 0 bases from V and 7 bases from J, the junction contained 5 bases not matched to a gene. CDR1 and CDR2 (germline): SGHNT, YYREEE (reference sequence). This CDR3 spans 15 amino acids. The CDR3 sequence: CASSLGGQGAREAFF. The CDR3 DNA sequence: TGTGCCAGCAGCTTGGGTGGACAGGGGGCGCGTGAAGCTTTCTTT.

The V call is TRBV28, the J call TRBJ2-2, with 7 bases that match TRBD2. V dropped 3 bases and J dropped 3; count of bases not matched to a gene: 10. This CDR3 is 17 amino acids long. Per the germline V gene, CDR1 is MDHEN and CDR2 is SYDVKM. The CDR3 spells CASSLLLAPSYTGELFF. The CDR3, as DNA: TGTGCCAGCAGTTTGTTACTAGCGCCTTCTTACACCGGGGAGCTGTTTTTT.

The rearrangement uses TRBV27 and TRBJ1-1; unclear D gene. CDR1 and CDR2 (germline): MNHEY, SMNVEV (reference sequence). V was trimmed by 2 bases and J by 1 base, leaving 8 bases between them. The CDR3 covers 14 residues. This chain's CDR3 is CASSLEGGNTEAFF. CDR3 bases: TGTGCCAGCAGTTTAGAGGGCGGGAACACTGAAGCTTTCTTT.

The V and J genes are TRBV18 and TRBJ1-2; 9 nucleotides match TRBD1. With V trimmed by 4 bases and J by 2 bases, 2 bases remained unmatched. This CDR3 spans 14 amino acids. CDR1 KGHSH and CDR2 LQKENI come from the germline V gene. The CDR3 bases are TGTGCCAGCTCACTCGGGACAGGGAACTATGGCTACACCTTC. It encodes CASSLGTGNYGYTF.

The chain recombines TRBV4-3 with TRBJ1-3; no clear D. V lost 1 base and J lost 0, with 10 bases in between. The CDR3 has 16 amino acids. Germline V lookup: CDR1 LGHNA, CDR2 YSLEER. CDR3 in DNA: TGCGCCAGCAGCCAAGGAATTGCGAACTCTGGAAACACCATATATTTT. This codes for CASSQGIANSGNTIYF.

V and J are TRBV27 and TRBJ2-5; 8 bases are shared with TRBD1. Germline V gene data show CDR1 as MNHEY and CDR2 as SMNVEV (reference sequence). The J segment lost 5 bases and the V segment lost 2 bases, leaving 13 bases of the junction unmatched. This CDR3 has 17 amino acids. The CDR3 coding sequence is TGTGCCAGCAGTTTAAACCCGGACAGGGAGAGGTGGGAGACCCAGTACTTC. Translating gives CASSLNPDRERWETQYF.

This rearrangement joins TRBV5-1 to TRBJ2-1, with a possible D match to TRBD1 (5 bases). The germline CDR1 and CDR2 sequences are SGHRS and YFSETQ. Deletions cut 1 base from V and 7 bases from J, with 9 bases between. The CDR3 loop spans 13 amino acids. The CDR3 spells CASSLSPGNEQFF. Here the CDR3 DNA reads TGCGCCAGCAGCTTGTCCCCAGGGAATGAGCAGTTCTTC.

Turning to this clone: One junction end does not reproduce the germline sequence, and a read error may be involved. The CDR3 region has the DNA TGTGCCAGCAGGGCGGCTAGCGACAACAGCGGGGAGCTGTTTTTT. It codes for CASRAASDNSGELFF. This chain connects TRBV5-4 to TRBJ2-2, with a weak D call TRBD2 (6 bases). The CDR3 consists of 15 residues. Germline V gives CDR1 SGHNT, CDR2 YYREEE (reference sequence). Filled out from reference TRBV5-4 and TRBJ2-2, the complete variable domain reads ETGVTQSPTHLIKTRGQQVTLRCSSQSGHNTVSWYQQALGQGPQFIFQYYREEENGRGNFPPRFSGLQFPNYSSELNVNALELDDSALYLCASRAASDNSGELFFGEGSRLTVL.

The chain joins TRBV9 to TRBJ1-1; D gene ambiguous. V was trimmed by 5 bases and J by 2 bases, leaving 13 bases between them. The CDR3 runs 14 residues. Germline V gene sequence: CDR1 SGDLS, CDR2 YYNGEE. This CDR3 reads CASSSNGLNTEAFF. CDR3 coding DNA: TGTGCCAGCAGTTCTAACGGTCTAAACACTGAAGCTTTCTTT.

The chain uses TRBV19 and TRBJ1-5, with 8 nucleotides matching TRBD1. V gave up 6 bases and J gave up 2 bases; unmatched junction bases: 3. The germline V gene has CDR1 LNHDA and CDR2 SQIVND (reference sequence). This CDR3 comprises 14 residues. The CDR3 region has the DNA TGTGCCAGTAGCGCGACAGGGGGCAATCAGCCCCAGCATTTT. Translating it yields CASSATGGNQPQHF.

The chain uses TRBV2 and TRBJ2-7, with TRBD2 matching over 7 bases. The CDR3 sequence is 17 residues long. V shed 8 bases and J 3 bases; nucleotides not matched to a gene: 19. Germline V gene lookup returns CDR1 SNHLY and CDR2 FYNNEI. The CDR3 loop is CASLPSPAGVMGYEQYF. Written as DNA, the CDR3 is TGTGCCAGCCTCCCGTCGCCGGCGGGAGTAATGGGCTACGAGCAGTACTTC.

The chain has TRBV19 and TRBJ2-1; 8 bases are shared with TRBD2. Germline V CDR1 and CDR2: LNHDA, SQIVND (reference sequence). The junction had 7 bases not matched to a gene; V was cut back by 6 bases and J by 9 bases. The CDR3 runs 13 residues. The CDR3: CASSKRERSEQFF. The CDR3 DNA is TGTGCCAGTAGCAAGCGGGAGAGGAGTGAGCAGTTCTTC. Drawing the rest from reference TRBV19 and TRBJ2-1, the complete variable domain is DGGITQSPKYLFRKEGQNVTLSCEQNLNHDAMYWYRQDPGQGLRLIYYSQIVNDFQKGDIAEGYSVSREKKESFPLTVTSAQKNPTAFYLCASSKRERSEQFFGPGTRLTVL.

This chain uses TRBV7-6 with TRBJ2-2; TRBD2 agrees at 13 bases. Looked up from germline, CDR1 is SGHVS and CDR2 is FNYEAQ. CDR3 size: 17 residues. V trimming: 4 bases; J trimming: 2 bases; junction bases outside the gene matches: 4. This chain's CDR3 is CASSWGLAGSNTGELFF. The CDR3 DNA follows: TGTGCCAGCAGCTGGGGACTAGCGGGGTCCAACACCGGGGAGCTGTTTTTT.

The rearrangement uses TRBV29-1 and TRBJ2-1; 8 positions agree with TRBD1. With 7 bases clipped from V and 4 bases from J, the junction kept 3 bases outside the gene matches. This CDR3 has 12 residues. The V gene's germline CDR1 is SQVTM and CDR2 ANQGSEA. CDR3 sequence (DNA): TGCAGCGCTTGGGACAGGTACAATGAGCAGTTCTTC. It specifies CSAWDRYNEQFF.

The V and J genes are TRBV6-6 and TRBJ1-3; 7 nucleotides match TRBD1. V dropped 2 bases and J dropped 2; count of bases not matched to a gene: 6. Germline CDR1 reads MNHNY; CDR2 reads SVGAGI (reference sequence). This CDR3 has 16 residues. The CDR3 DNA reads TGTGCCAGCAGTTACACCATAGGGACAGCTGGAAACACCATATATTTT. It translates to CASSYTIGTAGNTIYF.

This sequence joins TRBV5-1 and TRBJ1-6; TRBD1 aligns across 7 bases. With V trimmed by 0 bases and J by 7 bases, 4 bases remained unmatched. The CDR3 length is 15 residues. Germline CDR1 is SGHRS and CDR2 is YFSETQ. Here the CDR3 DNA reads TGCGCCAGCAGCTTGGGACAGGGTGACAATTCACCCCTCCACTTT. This encodes CASSLGQGDNSPLHF.

CDR3 nucleotides: TGTGCCAGCAGCCTAGGGGTTTTGTACACTGAAGCTTTCTTT. This translates into CASSLGVLYTEAFF. The chain recombines TRBV28 with TRBJ1-1, with D perhaps TRBD1 (5 bases). Germline V gene sequence: CDR1 MDHEN, CDR2 SYDVKM. This CDR3 has 14 amino acids. V lost 6 bases and J 3 bases, leaving 14 bases between the germline ends.

The chain recombines TRBV2 with TRBJ2-7, with 8 bases lining up with TRBD1. V shed 6 bases and J 3 bases; nucleotides not matched to a gene: 1. The length of the CDR3 is 12 residues. Germline V gene lookup returns CDR1 SNHLY and CDR2 FYNNEI. CDR3 amino acids: CASRGQVYEQYF. CDR3 nucleotide sequence: TGTGCCAGCAGGGGACAGGTCTACGAGCAGTACTTC.

This clone appeared a single time. The chain couples TRBV11-3 to TRBJ1-1; possibly TRBD1 for D (6 bases). The V and J ends lost 5 bases and 0 bases respectively, with 16 bases between them. The germline V gene has CDR1 SGHNT and CDR2 YENEEA. The CDR3 extends over 16 amino acids. The CDR3 reads CASSPGAGDLNTEAFF. CDR3 in DNA: TGTGCCAGCAGCCCGGGGGCGGGGGATCTGAACACTGAAGCTTTCTTT.

The chain recombines TRBV30 with TRBJ2-1; 11 positions match TRBD1. The CDR3 is 16 amino acids. Losses at the gene ends were 0 bases for V and 5 bases for J; bases not matched to a gene: 6. Germline loops: CDR1 GTSNPN, CDR2 SVGIG (reference sequence). The CDR3 protein is CAWSVLRDRGNNEQFF. The CDR3 DNA reads as TGTGCCTGGAGTGTTCTAAGGGACAGGGGGAACAATGAGCAGTTCTTC.

The V call is TRBV4-2, the J call TRBJ1-2; 8 bases fit TRBD1. This CDR3 has 15 residues. V trimming: 0 bases; J trimming: 8 bases; junction bases outside the gene matches: 8. Germline CDR1 LGHNA, CDR2 YNFKEQ. In nucleotides, the CDR3 is TGTGCCAGCAGCCAAGATCGCAGGGGGCGCGAGGGCTACACCTTC. Encoded protein: CASSQDRRGREGYTF.

This clone appeared a few times. The CDR3 nucleotides are TGTGCCAGCAGCCCTAGAGGCGCAACTAATGAAAAACTGTTTTTT. It specifies CASSPRGATNEKLFF. The gene calls are TRBV7-9 and TRBJ1-4; D not resolved. Germline V gives CDR1 SEHNR, CDR2 FQNEAQ (reference sequence). V lost 5 bases, J lost 0 bases, and 10 bases lay in between. This CDR3 comprises 15 residues.